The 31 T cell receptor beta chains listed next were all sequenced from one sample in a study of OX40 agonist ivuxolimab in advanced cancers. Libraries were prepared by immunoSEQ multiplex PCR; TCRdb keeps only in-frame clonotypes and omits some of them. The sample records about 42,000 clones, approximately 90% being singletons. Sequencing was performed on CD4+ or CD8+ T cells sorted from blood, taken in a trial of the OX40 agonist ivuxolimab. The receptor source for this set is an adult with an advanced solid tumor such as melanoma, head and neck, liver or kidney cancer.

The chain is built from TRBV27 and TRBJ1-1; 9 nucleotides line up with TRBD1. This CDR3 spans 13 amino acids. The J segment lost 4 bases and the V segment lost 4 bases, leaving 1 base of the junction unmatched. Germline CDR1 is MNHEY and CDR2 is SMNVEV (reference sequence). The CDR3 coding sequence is TGTGCCAGCAGTTACAGGGGGCGCACTGAAGCTTTCTTT. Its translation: CASSYRGRTEAFF.

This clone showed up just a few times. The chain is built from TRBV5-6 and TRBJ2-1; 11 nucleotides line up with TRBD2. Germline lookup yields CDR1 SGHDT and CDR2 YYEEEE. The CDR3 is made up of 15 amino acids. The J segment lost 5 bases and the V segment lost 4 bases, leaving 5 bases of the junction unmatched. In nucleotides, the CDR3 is TGTGCCAGCAGCGAAACTAGCGGGAGCCACAATGAGCAGTTCTTC. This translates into CASSETSGSHNEQFF.

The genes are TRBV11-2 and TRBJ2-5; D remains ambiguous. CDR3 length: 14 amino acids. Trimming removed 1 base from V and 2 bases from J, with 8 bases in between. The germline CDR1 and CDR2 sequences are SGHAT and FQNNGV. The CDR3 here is CASSLGSVQETQYF. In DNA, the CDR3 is TGTGCCAGCAGCTTAGGGTCAGTTCAAGAGACCCAGTACTTC.

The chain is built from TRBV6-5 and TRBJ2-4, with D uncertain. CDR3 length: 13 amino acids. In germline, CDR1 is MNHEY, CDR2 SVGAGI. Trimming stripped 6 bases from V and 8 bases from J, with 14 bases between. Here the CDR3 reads CASSSKPPDIQYF. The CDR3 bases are TGTGCCAGCAGCTCTAAACCCCCAGACATTCAGTACTTC.

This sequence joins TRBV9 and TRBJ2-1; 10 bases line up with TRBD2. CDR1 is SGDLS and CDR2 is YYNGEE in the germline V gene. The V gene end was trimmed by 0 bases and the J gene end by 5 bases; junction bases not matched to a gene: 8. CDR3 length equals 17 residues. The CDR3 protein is CASSVVPSGRMNNEQFF. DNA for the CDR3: TGTGCCAGCAGCGTAGTTCCTAGCGGGAGAATGAACAATGAGCAGTTCTTC. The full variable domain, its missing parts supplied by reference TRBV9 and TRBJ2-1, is DSGVTQTPKHLITATGQRVTLRCSPRSGDLSVYWYQQSLDQGLQFLIQYYNGEERAKGNILERFSAQQFPDLHSELNLSSLELGDSALYFCASSVVPSGRMNNEQFFGPGTRLTVL.

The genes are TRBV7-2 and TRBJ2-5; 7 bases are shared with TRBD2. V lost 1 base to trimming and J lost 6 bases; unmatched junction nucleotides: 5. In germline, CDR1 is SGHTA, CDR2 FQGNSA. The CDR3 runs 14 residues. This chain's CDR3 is CASSLGGRGQTQYF. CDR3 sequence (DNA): TGTGCCAGCAGCTTAGGGGGGAGGGGCCAGACCCAGTACTTC.

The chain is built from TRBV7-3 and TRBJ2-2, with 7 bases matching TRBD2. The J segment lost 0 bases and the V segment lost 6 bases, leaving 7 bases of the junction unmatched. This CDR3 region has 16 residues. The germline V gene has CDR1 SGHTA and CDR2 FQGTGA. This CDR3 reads CASSPLAAANTGELFF. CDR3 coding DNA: TGTGCCAGCAGTCCTCTAGCGGCCGCGAACACCGGGGAGCTGTTTTTT.

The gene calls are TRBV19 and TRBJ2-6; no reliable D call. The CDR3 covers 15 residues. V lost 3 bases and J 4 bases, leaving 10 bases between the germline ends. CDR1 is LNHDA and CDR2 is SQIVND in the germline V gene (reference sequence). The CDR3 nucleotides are TGTGCCAGTAGTATCGATCGGCAAGGGGCCAACGTCCTGACTTTC. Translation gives CASSIDRQGANVLTF.

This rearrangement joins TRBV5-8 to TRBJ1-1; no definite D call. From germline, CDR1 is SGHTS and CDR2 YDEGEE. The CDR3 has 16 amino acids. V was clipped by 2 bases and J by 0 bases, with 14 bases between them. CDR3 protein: CASSFGGKGMNTEAFF. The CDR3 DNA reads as TGTGCCAGCAGCTTTGGAGGGAAGGGCATGAACACTGAAGCTTTCTTT. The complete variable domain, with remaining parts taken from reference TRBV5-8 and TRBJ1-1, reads EAGVTQSPTHLIKTRGQQATLRCSPISGHTSVYWYQQALGLGLQFLLWYDEGEERNRGNFPPRFSGRQFPNYSSELNVNALELEDSALYLCASSFGGKGMNTEAFFGQGTRLTVV.

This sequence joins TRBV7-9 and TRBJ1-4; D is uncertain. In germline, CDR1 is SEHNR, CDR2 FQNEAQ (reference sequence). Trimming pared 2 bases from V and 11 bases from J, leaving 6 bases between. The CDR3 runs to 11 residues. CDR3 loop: CASSLNSKLFF. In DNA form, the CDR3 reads TGTGCCAGCAGCTTAAACTCCAAACTGTTTTTT.

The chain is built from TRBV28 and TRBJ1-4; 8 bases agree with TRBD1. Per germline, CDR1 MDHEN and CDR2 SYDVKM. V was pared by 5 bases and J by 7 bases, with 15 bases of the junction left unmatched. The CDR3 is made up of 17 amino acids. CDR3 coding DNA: TGTGCCAGCAGTCAATACCGGACAGGGCTCGGGGGTGAAAAACTGTTTTTT. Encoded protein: CASSQYRTGLGGEKLFF.

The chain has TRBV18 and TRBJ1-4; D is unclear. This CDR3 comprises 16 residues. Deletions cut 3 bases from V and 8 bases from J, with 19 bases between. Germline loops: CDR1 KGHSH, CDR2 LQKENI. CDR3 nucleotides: TGTGCCAGCTCACCCCGAGGGAACCGAGGTGGCGAAAAACTGTTTTTT. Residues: CASSPRGNRGGEKLFF.

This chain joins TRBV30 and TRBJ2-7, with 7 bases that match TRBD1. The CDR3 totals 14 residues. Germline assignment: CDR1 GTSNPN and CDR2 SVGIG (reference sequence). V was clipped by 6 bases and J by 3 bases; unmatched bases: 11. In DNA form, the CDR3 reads TGTGCCTGTCCACGACAGGGCCGGGTCTACGAGCAGTACTTC. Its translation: CACPRQGRVYEQYF.

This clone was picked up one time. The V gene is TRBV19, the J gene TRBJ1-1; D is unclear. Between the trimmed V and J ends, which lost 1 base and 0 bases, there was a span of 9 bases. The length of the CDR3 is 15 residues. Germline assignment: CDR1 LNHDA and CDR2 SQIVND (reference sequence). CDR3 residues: CASSIGGVMNTEAFF. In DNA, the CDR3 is TGTGCCAGTAGTATAGGTGGCGTTATGAACACTGAAGCTTTCTTT.

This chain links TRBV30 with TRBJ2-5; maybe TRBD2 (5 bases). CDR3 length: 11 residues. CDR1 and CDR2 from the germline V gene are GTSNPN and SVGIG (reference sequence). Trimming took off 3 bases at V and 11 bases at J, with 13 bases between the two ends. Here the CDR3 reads CAWSVGREQYF. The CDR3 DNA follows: TGTGCCTGGAGCGTGGGTAGGGAGCAGTACTTC. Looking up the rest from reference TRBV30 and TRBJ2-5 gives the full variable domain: SQTIHQWPATLVQPVGSPLSLECTVEGTSNPNLYWYRQAAGRGLQLLFYSVGIGQISSEVPQNLSASRPQDRQFILSSKKLLLSDSGFYLCAWSVGREQYFGPGTRLLVL.

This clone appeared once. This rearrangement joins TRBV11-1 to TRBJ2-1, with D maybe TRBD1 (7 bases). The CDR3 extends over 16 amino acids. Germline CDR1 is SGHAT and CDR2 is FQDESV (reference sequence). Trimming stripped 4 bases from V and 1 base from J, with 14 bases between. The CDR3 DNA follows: TGTGCCAGCAGCTCAGGGGGGCGAAGTTCCTACAATGAGCAGTTCTTC. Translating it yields CASSSGGRSSYNEQFF.

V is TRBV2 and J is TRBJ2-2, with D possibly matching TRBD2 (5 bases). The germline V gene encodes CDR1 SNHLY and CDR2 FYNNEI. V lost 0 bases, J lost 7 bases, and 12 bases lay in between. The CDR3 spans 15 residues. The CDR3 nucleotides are TGTGCCAGCAGTGAAGCGTCAGGACTGAGCGGGGAGCTGTTTTTT. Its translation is CASSEASGLSGELFF.

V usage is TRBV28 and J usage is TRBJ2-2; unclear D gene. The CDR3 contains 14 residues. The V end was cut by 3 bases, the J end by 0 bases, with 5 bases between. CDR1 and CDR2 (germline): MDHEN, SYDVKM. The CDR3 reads CASSFGANTGELFF. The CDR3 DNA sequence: TGTGCCAGCAGTTTTGGCGCGAACACCGGGGAGCTGTTTTTT.

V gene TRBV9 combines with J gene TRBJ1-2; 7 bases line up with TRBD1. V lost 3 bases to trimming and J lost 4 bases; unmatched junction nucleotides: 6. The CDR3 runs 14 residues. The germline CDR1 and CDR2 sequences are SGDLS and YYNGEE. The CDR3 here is CASSARDRSYGYTF. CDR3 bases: TGTGCCAGCAGCGCCCGGGACAGAAGCTATGGCTACACCTTC.

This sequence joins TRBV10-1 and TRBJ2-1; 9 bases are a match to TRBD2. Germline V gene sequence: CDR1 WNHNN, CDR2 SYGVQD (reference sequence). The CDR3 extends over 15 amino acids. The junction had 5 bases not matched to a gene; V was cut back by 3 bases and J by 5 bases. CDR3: CASSEPTSGNNEQFF. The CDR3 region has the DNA TGCGCCAGCAGTGAACCGACTAGCGGAAACAATGAGCAGTTCTTC.

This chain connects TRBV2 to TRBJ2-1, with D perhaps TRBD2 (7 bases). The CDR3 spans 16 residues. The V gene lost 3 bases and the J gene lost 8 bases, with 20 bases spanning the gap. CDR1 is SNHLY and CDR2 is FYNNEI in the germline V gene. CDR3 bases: TGTGCCAGCAGTGATAGTTTTCAGGGGAGGGCGGATGAGCAGTTCTTC. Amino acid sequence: CASSDSFQGRADEQFF.

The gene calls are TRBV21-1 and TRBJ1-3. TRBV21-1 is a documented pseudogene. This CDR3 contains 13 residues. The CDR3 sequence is CAPAKIGRNTIYF. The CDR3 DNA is TGTGCCCCGGCTAAGATCGGAAGAAACACCATATATTTT.

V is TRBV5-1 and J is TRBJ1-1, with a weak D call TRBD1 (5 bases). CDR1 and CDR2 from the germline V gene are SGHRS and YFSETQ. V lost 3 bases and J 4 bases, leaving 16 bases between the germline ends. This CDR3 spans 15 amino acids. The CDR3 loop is CASSSGTGGVTEAFF. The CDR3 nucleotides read TGCGCCAGCAGCTCCGGGACTGGGGGTGTCACTGAAGCTTTCTTT.

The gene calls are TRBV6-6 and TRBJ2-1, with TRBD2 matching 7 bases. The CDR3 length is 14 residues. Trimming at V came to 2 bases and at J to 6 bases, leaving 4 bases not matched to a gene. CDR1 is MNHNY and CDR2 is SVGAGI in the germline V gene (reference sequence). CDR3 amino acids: CASSYEAGSNEQFF. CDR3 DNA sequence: TGTGCCAGCAGTTACGAAGCGGGGAGCAATGAGCAGTTCTTC.

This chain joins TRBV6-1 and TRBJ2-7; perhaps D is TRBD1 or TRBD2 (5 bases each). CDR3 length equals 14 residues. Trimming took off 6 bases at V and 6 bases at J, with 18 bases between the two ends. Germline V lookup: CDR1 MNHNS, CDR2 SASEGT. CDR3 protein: CASSPSRGAGEQYF. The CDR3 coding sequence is TGTGCCAGCAGCCCTAGTAGGGGAGCAGGCGAGCAGTACTTC.

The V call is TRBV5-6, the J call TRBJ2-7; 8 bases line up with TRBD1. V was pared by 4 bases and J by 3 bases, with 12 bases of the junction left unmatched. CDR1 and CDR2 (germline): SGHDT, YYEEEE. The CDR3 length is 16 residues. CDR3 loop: CASSPDRGHGGYEQYF. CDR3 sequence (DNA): TGTGCCAGCAGCCCCGACAGGGGCCATGGGGGCTACGAGCAGTACTTC.

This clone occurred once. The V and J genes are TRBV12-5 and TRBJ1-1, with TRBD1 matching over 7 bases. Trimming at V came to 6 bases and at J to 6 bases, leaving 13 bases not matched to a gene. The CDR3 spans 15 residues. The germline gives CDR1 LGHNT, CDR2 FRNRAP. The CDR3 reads CASGTFLQGRPEAFF. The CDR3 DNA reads TGTGCTAGTGGAACGTTCCTACAGGGGCGACCTGAAGCTTTCTTT. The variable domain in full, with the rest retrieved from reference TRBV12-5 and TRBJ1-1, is DARVTQTPRHKVTEMGQEVTMRCQPILGHNTVFWYRQTMMQGLELLAYFRNRAPLDDSGMPKDRFSAEMPDATLATLKIQPSEPRDSAVYFCASGTFLQGRPEAFFGQGTRLTVV.

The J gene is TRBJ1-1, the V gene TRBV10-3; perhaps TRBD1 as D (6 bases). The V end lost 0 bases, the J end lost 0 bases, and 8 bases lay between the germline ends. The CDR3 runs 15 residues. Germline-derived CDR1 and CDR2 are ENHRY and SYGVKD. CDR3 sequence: CAISESGAMNTEAFF. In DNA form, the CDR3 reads TGTGCCATCAGTGAGTCGGGGGCCATGAACACTGAAGCTTTCTTT.

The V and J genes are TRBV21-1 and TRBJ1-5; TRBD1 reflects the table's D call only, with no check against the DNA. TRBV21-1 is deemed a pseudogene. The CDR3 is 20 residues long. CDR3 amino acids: CASSKSPGQWKPNSNQPQHF. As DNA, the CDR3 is TGTGCCAGCAGCAAAAGTCCGGGACAGTGGAAACCAAATAGCAATCAGCCCCAGCATTTT.

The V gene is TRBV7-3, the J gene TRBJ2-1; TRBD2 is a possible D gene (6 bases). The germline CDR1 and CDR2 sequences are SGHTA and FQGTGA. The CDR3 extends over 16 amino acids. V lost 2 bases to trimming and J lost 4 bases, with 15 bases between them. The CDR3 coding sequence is TGTGCCAGCAGCTTATATCCGGGAGCCGTATACAATGAGCAGTTCTTC. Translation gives CASSLYPGAVYNEQFF. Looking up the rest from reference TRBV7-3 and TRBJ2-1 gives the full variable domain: GAGVSQTPSNKVTEKGKYVELRCDPISGHTALYWYRQSLGQGPEFLIYFQGTGAADDSGLPNDRFFAVRPEGSVSTLKIQRTERGDSAVYLCASSLYPGAVYNEQFFGPGTRLTVL.

The CDR3 bases are TGTGCCAGCAGCCCGGTCCGACTTCCCGGGGAGCTGTTTTTT. As protein: CASSPVRLPGELFF. The V and J genes are TRBV7-8 and TRBJ2-2, with unresolved D. Trimming took off 5 bases at V and 6 bases at J, with 13 bases between the two ends. The CDR3 totals 14 residues. Germline V gene data show CDR1 as SGHVS and CDR2 as FQNEAQ.